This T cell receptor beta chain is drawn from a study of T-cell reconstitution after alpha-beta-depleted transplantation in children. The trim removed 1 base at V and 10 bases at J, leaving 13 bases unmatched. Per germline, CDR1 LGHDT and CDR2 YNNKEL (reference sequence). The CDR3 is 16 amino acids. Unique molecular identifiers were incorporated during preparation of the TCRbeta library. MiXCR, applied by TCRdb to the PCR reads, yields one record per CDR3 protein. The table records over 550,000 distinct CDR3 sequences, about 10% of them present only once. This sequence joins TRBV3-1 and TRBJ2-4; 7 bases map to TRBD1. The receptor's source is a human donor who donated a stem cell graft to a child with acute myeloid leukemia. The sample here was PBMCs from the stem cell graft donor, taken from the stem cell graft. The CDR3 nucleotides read TGTGCCAGCAGCCAAGCGGGACAGCCTAAAGAAGGGATTCAGTACTTC. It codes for CASSQAGQPKEGIQYF. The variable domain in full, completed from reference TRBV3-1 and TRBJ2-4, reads DTAVSQTPKYLVTQMGNDKSIKCEQNLGHDTMYWYKQDSKKFLKIMFSYNNKELIINETVPNRFSPKSPDKAHLNLHINSLELGDSAVYFCASSQAGQPKEGIQYFGAGTRLSVL.